This T cell receptor (beta chain) came from a study of cytomegalovirus exposure and HLA in healthy donors. Study-level information: Samples from HLA-typed donors yielded approximately 80 million unique TCRs in an early data release. Study results and limitations: Previous analysis showed most TCR beta V segments were productive about 87% or about 30% of the time. Across HLA loci, a later analysis found differing TCR association rates, with DRB1 most and HLA-C fewest. Associated with HLA alleles at 0.05 false discovery rate in a later analysis were 16,951 TCR beta sequences.

The PCR employed 60 Vbeta primers together with 13 Jbeta primers. Libraries were prepared by immunoSEQ multiplex PCR; TCRdb keeps only in-frame clonotypes and omits some of them. The table lists some 110,000 clones, about four fifths of them singletons, with around 3% in the top ten. The CDR3 is made up of 15 amino acids. Trimming stripped 8 bases from V and 2 bases from J, with 13 bases between. Germline-derived CDR1 and CDR2 are MNHNS and SASEGT. This clone turned up a few times. What it binds is not known. The receptor was derived from a woman between 18 and 30 years old in good health and CMV-seropositive. V gene TRBV6-1 combines with J gene TRBJ2-6, with D possibly being TRBD2 (5 bases). The sample taken for sequencing was PBMCs. CDR3 sequence (DNA): TGTGCCAGCGCTCTTTACGGGGCTGGGGCCAACGTCCTGACTTTC. This codes for CASALYGAGANVLTF.